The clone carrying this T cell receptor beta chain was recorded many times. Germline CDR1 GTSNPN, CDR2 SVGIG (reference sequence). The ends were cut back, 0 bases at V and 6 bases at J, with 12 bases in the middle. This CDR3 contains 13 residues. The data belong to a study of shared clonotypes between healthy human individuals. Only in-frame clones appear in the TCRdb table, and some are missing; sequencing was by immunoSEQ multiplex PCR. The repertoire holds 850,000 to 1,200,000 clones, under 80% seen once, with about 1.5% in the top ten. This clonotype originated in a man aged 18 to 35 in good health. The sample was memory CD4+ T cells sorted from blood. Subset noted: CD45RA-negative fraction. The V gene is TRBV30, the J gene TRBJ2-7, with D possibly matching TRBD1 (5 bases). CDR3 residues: CAWSVLTTGEQYF. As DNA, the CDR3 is TGTGCCTGGAGTGTACTGACCACAGGCGAGCAGTACTTC.